The clone carrying this T cell receptor beta chain was detected only a few times. Its antigen is not known. This sample is part of a study of identical twins. Broader study findings: Twins' surplus sharing was weaker for beta out-of-frame sequences. Models came in too low on out-of-frame TCR alpha sharing in monozygotic twins.

All donors were healthy Caucasians. Addition of a universal primer site occurred through template switching, and cDNA carried unique molecular identifiers. Using its own MiXCR run on the 5' RACE reads, TCRdb lists one record per CDR3 protein. Of about 300,000 distinct CDR3 sequences listed, around 12% are singletons. The CDR3 covers 10 residues. Germline CDR1 is MGHDK and CDR2 is SYGVNS. Trimming shortened V by 3 bases and J by 8 bases, and 2 bases separated the two germline ends. These same records also appear under a second study, on yellow fever vaccine responses in identical twins.

The sequence came from a woman in her late teens or twenties in good health. The source material was CD8+ T cells sorted from blood. This chain links TRBV25-1 with TRBJ2-1; no reliable D call. The CDR3 DNA follows: TGTGCCAGCAGTGATTATGAGCAGTTCTTC. This translates into CASSDYEQFF.